This TCR beta chain was found in a study of T cells after yellow fever vaccination. On the study more broadly: Low-cell-number fractions underwent preparation using SMART-Seq v4 Ultra Low Input. Study findings and constraints: The CD4 and CD8 compartments had a small share of their clonotypes in common. Contaminating bulk clonotypes could be abundant in FACS-sorted repertoires.

Comment on this clonotype: What it binds is not known.

The CDR3 contains 15 residues. Germline CDR1 is SGHAT and CDR2 is FQNNGV. Deletions cut 7 bases from V and 6 bases from J, with 19 bases between. It was through 5'RACE template switching that TCR cDNA was made, with a universal primer site and UMIs added. TCRdb independently ran MiXCR on the 5' RACE reads; one entry per CDR3 protein. The sample carries about 500,000 distinct CDR3 sequences, roughly a sixth recorded once. The receptor's source is a man aged 18 to 29 who received the YFV17D yellow fever vaccine. Sequenced material: PBMCs, taken 5 to 6 days after the first yellow fever vaccination. The chain combines TRBV11-2 with TRBJ2-1; D possibly uses TRBD1 or TRBD2 (5 bases each). The CDR3 bases are TGTGCCAGCAATTTGGTTTGGGGACCAGGCAATGAGCAGTTCTTC. Translated: CASNLVWGPGNEQFF.